The 31 T cell receptor beta chains below all came from one sample that was sequenced in a study of shared clonotypes between healthy human individuals. Assay used: immunoSEQ multiplex PCR; TCRdb lists only in-frame clones, some missing. The sample includes about 580,000 clones, roughly 98% of them seen just once. Naive CD8 cells lacked CD45RO and underwent positive selection for CCR7, leaving out terminally differentiated effector memory CD45RA+ cells. Input material: naive CD8+ T cells sorted from blood. The receptors originated from a man aged 30 to 39 in good health.

This chain connects TRBV7-6 to TRBJ2-5; unclear D gene. The germline gives CDR1 SGHVS, CDR2 FNYEAQ. CDR3 length: 11 residues. V was clipped by 3 bases and J by 1 base, with 0 bases between them. CDR3 coding DNA: TGTGCCAGCAGCTTCCAAGAGACCCAGTACTTC. Protein: CASSFQETQYF.

The V gene is TRBV19, the J gene TRBJ1-4, with D unclear. The CDR3 runs to 13 residues. Germline CDR1 and CDR2: LNHDA and SQIVND (reference sequence). Between the trimmed V and J ends, which lost 5 bases and 0 bases, there was a span of 4 bases. CDR3 in amino acids: CASSRTTNEKLFF. The CDR3 coding sequence is TGTGCCAGTAGTCGAACAACTAATGAAAAACTGTTTTTT.

The chain is built from TRBV28 and TRBJ1-1; the match to TRBD1 covers 7 bases. Germline CDR1 reads MDHEN; CDR2 reads SYDVKM. CDR3 length: 14 amino acids. With V trimmed by 3 bases and J by 4 bases, 5 bases remained unmatched. Written as DNA, the CDR3 is TGTGCCAGCAGTTTGGGCAGGGGGACCACTGAAGCTTTCTTT. The encoded protein is CASSLGRGTTEAFF. Complete variable domain (other parts from reference TRBV28 and TRBJ1-1): DVKVTQSSRYLVKRTGEKVFLECVQDMDHENMFWYRQDPGLGLRLIYFSYDVKMKEKGDIPEGYSVSREKKERFSLILESASTNQTSMYLCASSLGRGTTEAFFGQGTRLTVV.

The V and J genes are TRBV13 and TRBJ2-7; TRBD2 aligns across 8 bases. There are 16 residues in the CDR3. V dropped 0 bases and J dropped 6; count of bases not matched to a gene: 10. The V gene's germline CDR1 is PRHDT and CDR2 FYEKMQ (reference sequence). The CDR3 DNA reads TGTGCCAGCAGCTTAGGCAGGGGACTAGTAGTAGGCGAGCAGTACTTC. This translates into CASSLGRGLVVGEQYF. Together with reference TRBV13 and TRBJ2-7, the CDR3 gives the full variable domain: AAGVIQSPRHLIKEKRETATLKCYPIPRHDTVYWYQQGPGQDPQFLISFYEKMQSDKGSIPDRFSAQQFSDYHSELNMSSLELGDSALYFCASSLGRGLVVGEQYFGPGTRLTVT.

The gene calls are TRBV4-1 and TRBJ2-1; 10 positions match TRBD2. CDR1 and CDR2 from the germline V gene are MGHRA and YSYEKL. V gave up 0 bases and J gave up 5 bases; unmatched junction bases: 10. The CDR3 extends over 18 amino acids. The CDR3 here is CASSQDRWLAGDDNEQFF. The CDR3 DNA follows: TGCGCCAGCAGCCAAGATCGCTGGCTAGCGGGGGACGACAATGAGCAGTTCTTC.

The rearrangement joins TRBV4-1 to TRBJ2-7; 9 bases agree with TRBD2. V lost 3 bases to trimming and J lost 3 bases; unmatched junction nucleotides: 3. The CDR3 is 14 amino acids. Germline V gene data show CDR1 as MGHRA and CDR2 as YSYEKL. This CDR3 reads CASSQAGGNYEQYF. The CDR3 DNA reads as TGCGCCAGCAGCCAGGCGGGAGGGAACTACGAGCAGTACTTC.

This chain uses TRBV6-5 with TRBJ2-5; D assignment may be TRBD1 or TRBD2 (5 bases each). This CDR3 has 11 residues. The V end lost 3 bases, the J end lost 12 bases, and 11 bases lay between the germline ends. CDR1 is MNHEY and CDR2 is SVGAGI in the germline V gene. The CDR3 region has the DNA TGTGCCAGCAGTTATGGGGGTGTGGAGTACTTC. Protein sequence: CASSYGGVEYF.

The rearrangement joins TRBV9 to TRBJ1-2, with a weak D call TRBD1 (5 bases). The germline gives CDR1 SGDLS, CDR2 YYNGEE. This CDR3 is built from 12 residues. Trimming removed 7 bases from V and 6 bases from J, with 13 bases in between. The CDR3 spells CASQRGEDGYTF. The DNA of the CDR3 is TGTGCCAGCCAGCGGGGGGAAGATGGCTACACCTTC.

The chain joins TRBV9 to TRBJ1-1, with a weak D call TRBD1 (6 bases). Trimming took off 5 bases at V and 3 bases at J, with 11 bases between the two ends. CDR1 SGDLS and CDR2 YYNGEE come from the germline V gene. The CDR3 contains 13 residues. CDR3 sequence (DNA): TGTGCCAGCAGTCTTGGGGGGCACACTGAAGCTTTCTTT. It translates to CASSLGGHTEAFF.

The chain employs TRBV27 and TRBJ2-3, with TRBD2 matching 7 bases. The CDR3 has 13 residues. V trimming: 6 bases; J trimming: 10 bases; junction bases outside the gene matches: 10. Germline V gene lookup returns CDR1 MNHEY and CDR2 SMNVEV (reference sequence). In nucleotides, the CDR3 is TGTGCCAGCAGCCTCATGGGGAGGGGATCGCAGTATTTT. Protein product: CASSLMGRGSQYF.

The V gene is TRBV30, the J gene TRBJ2-1; 10 nucleotides align to TRBD2. This CDR3 comprises 14 residues. Losses at the gene ends were 5 bases for V and 6 bases for J; bases not matched to a gene: 7. Germline V gives CDR1 GTSNPN, CDR2 SVGIG (reference sequence). CDR3 amino acids: CAWGSGLAVNEQFF. CDR3 DNA: TGTGCCTGGGGCTCCGGACTAGCGGTCAATGAGCAGTTCTTC.

This sequence joins TRBV5-1 and TRBJ2-7, with TRBD2 matching over 15 bases. The CDR3 sequence is 16 residues long. Germline CDR1 and CDR2: SGHRS and YFSETQ. J lost 3 bases, V lost 4 bases, and 5 bases had no gene match. The CDR3 loop is CASSEGLAGGIYEQYF. The CDR3 DNA reads TGCGCCAGCAGCGAGGGACTAGCGGGAGGCATCTACGAGCAGTACTTC.

The chain combines TRBV2 with TRBJ2-7; the D gene could be TRBD1 or TRBD2 (5 bases each). CDR3 length equals 14 residues. Germline values: CDR1 SNHLY, CDR2 FYNNEI. Trimming cost V 6 bases and J 4 bases, with 16 bases left between them. The CDR3 loop is CASSAGTAGYEQYF. CDR3 DNA sequence: TGTGCCAGCAGCGCCGGGACCGCAGGTTACGAGCAGTACTTC.

The J gene is TRBJ2-7, the V gene TRBV5-6, with D possibly TRBD1 on 5 matching bases. Trimming took 0 bases from V and 7 from J, leaving 14 bases between them. The CDR3 covers 14 residues. The germline V gene encodes CDR1 SGHDT and CDR2 YYEEEE. In nucleotides, the CDR3 is TGTGCCAGCAGCTTGGTGGGGCTTGGCCGAGAGCAGTACTTC. Protein sequence: CASSLVGLGREQYF.

The J gene is TRBJ2-1, the V gene TRBV11-2, with D possibly matching TRBD2 (5 bases). CDR1 and CDR2 from the germline V gene are SGHAT and FQNNGV. V gave up 8 bases and J gave up 7 bases, with 6 bases separating them. The CDR3 covers 10 residues. CDR3 sequence reads: CASGGNEQFF. The CDR3 DNA reads TGTGCCAGCGGAGGTAATGAGCAGTTCTTC.

The chain uses TRBV2 and TRBJ2-7; D not resolved. V was clipped by 5 bases and J by 0 bases, with 5 bases between them. Germline lookup yields CDR1 SNHLY and CDR2 FYNNEI. The CDR3 has 12 amino acids. This CDR3 reads CASSRDSYEQYF. The CDR3 coding sequence is TGTGCCAGCAGTAGGGACTCCTACGAGCAGTACTTC.

V gene TRBV7-9 combines with J gene TRBJ1-1; a weak D match, TRBD1 (6 bases). The V end was cut by 0 bases, the J end by 2 bases, with 10 bases between. The CDR3 totals 15 residues. Germline CDR1 is SEHNR and CDR2 is FQNEAQ (reference sequence). CDR3 coding DNA: TGTGCCAGCAGCTTAGCACAGGGAATAAACACTGAAGCTTTCTTT. It yields the protein CASSLAQGINTEAFF. The full variable domain, its missing parts supplied by reference TRBV7-9 and TRBJ1-1, is DTGVSQNPRHKITKRGQNVTFRCDPISEHNRLYWYRQTLGQGPEFLTYFQNEAQLEKSRLLSDRFSAERPKGSFSTLEIQRTEQGDSAMYLCASSLAQGINTEAFFGQGTRLTVV.

V is TRBV29-1 and J is TRBJ2-1; possibly TRBD1 for D (6 bases). CDR1 and CDR2 (germline): SQVTM, ANQGSEA. V lost 4 bases to trimming and J lost 0 bases, with 10 bases between them. The length of the CDR3 is 14 residues. CDR3 in DNA: TGCAGCGTTGCATCAGGGGCCTCCTACAATGAGCAGTTCTTC. It encodes CSVASGASYNEQFF.

The chain uses TRBV20-1 and TRBJ2-1; D remains ambiguous. The germline V and J ends were trimmed by 5 bases and 6 bases, with 5 bases remaining between them. The CDR3 has 10 amino acids. Germline CDR1 reads DFQATT; CDR2 reads SNEGSKA (reference sequence). CDR3 DNA: TGCAGTGCTTCGATCAATGAGCAGTTCTTC. Residues: CSASINEQFF.

This sequence joins TRBV27 and TRBJ2-7; D ambiguous. Looked up from germline, CDR1 is MNHEY and CDR2 is SMNVEV (reference sequence). The CDR3 is 13 residues long. V shed 5 bases and J shed 4 bases, with 12 bases lying between them. The CDR3 loop is CASSPLPSYEQYF. The CDR3 DNA reads TGTGCCAGCAGTCCCCTCCCTAGTTACGAGCAGTACTTC.

With respect to this clone: The sample contains more than one DNA sequence encoding this CDR3. The V call is TRBV7-6, the J call TRBJ2-1, with 9 bases aligning to TRBD1. CDR1 and CDR2 (germline): SGHVS, FNYEAQ. CDR3 length: 14 residues. J lost 10 bases, V lost 4 bases, and 8 bases had no gene match. The CDR3: CASSSRQGVDEQFF. In DNA, the CDR3 is TGTGCCAGCAGCTCGCGACAGGGGGTAGACGAGCAGTTCTTC. Combining the CDR3 with reference TRBV7-6 and TRBJ2-1 gives the whole variable domain GAGVSQSPRYKVTKRGQDVALRCDPISGHVSLYWYRQALGQGPEFLTYFNYEAQQDKSGLPNDRFSAERPEGSISTLTIQRTEQRDSAMYRCASSSRQGVDEQFFGPGTRLTVL.

The rearrangement joins TRBV9 to TRBJ1-2; D gene uncertain. In germline, CDR1 is SGDLS, CDR2 YYNGEE. This CDR3 region has 12 residues. The V end lost 2 bases, the J end lost 8 bases, and 10 bases lay between the germline ends. The CDR3 here is CASSVGKRGYTF. The CDR3 DNA sequence: TGTGCCAGCAGCGTCGGGAAACGGGGCTACACCTTC.

V gene TRBV7-6 combines with J gene TRBJ2-5; D gene unclear. In germline, CDR1 is SGHVS, CDR2 FNYEAQ. The CDR3 is 13 residues long. Trimming removed 5 bases from V and 2 bases from J, with 9 bases in between. The DNA for the CDR3 is TGTGCCAGCAGCGTACGCCTACAAGAGACCCAGTACTTC. Its protein product is CASSVRLQETQYF.

The genes are TRBV18 and TRBJ2-7; D is unresolved. CDR3 size: 16 residues. CDR1 and CDR2 (germline): KGHSH, LQKENI. Trimming cost V 0 bases and J 5 bases, with 17 bases left between them. CDR3 loop: CASSPPTSLESNEQYF. DNA for the CDR3: TGTGCCAGCTCACCACCGACCTCCCTGGAGTCCAACGAGCAGTACTTC.

Of note for this clone: The sample holds other DNA sequences that translate to the same CDR3. This chain joins TRBV4-3 and TRBJ2-7, with 7 positions matching TRBD1. The trim removed 0 bases at V and 6 bases at J, leaving 11 bases unmatched. This CDR3 contains 16 residues. Germline V gives CDR1 LGHNA, CDR2 YSLEER. CDR3 protein: CASSQDGGTGEGEQYF. The CDR3 nucleotides read TGCGCCAGCAGCCAAGACGGAGGAACAGGGGAAGGCGAGCAGTACTTC.

The rearrangement uses TRBV28 and TRBJ1-5; D is perhaps TRBD1 (5 bases). V lost 3 bases to trimming and J lost 3 bases, with 9 bases between them. The CDR3 sequence is 14 residues long. The germline CDR1 and CDR2 sequences are MDHEN and SYDVKM. The CDR3, as DNA: TGTGCCAGCAGTTTCCGGGACTTCAATCAGCCCCAGCATTTT. As protein: CASSFRDFNQPQHF.

V and J are TRBV7-9 and TRBJ2-7; D gene unclear. This CDR3 contains 13 residues. The germline V gene has CDR1 SEHNR and CDR2 FQNEAQ (reference sequence). V lost 7 bases to trimming and J lost 2 bases, with 12 bases between them. The CDR3 loop reads CASTPDGTYEQYF. Written as DNA, the CDR3 is TGTGCCAGCACTCCGGACGGTACCTACGAGCAGTACTTC.

The genes are TRBV29-1 and TRBJ1-4, with no clear D. CDR3 size: 13 residues. Trimming pared 4 bases from V and 7 bases from J, leaving 13 bases between. Germline lookup yields CDR1 SQVTM and CDR2 ANQGSEA. The CDR3: CSVASATGEKLFF. CDR3 in DNA: TGCAGCGTTGCTTCAGCAACGGGTGAAAAACTGTTTTTT.

The chain is built from TRBV9 and TRBJ2-3; a possible D gene is TRBD2 (6 bases). V lost 2 bases and J lost 4, with 20 bases in between. The CDR3 has 17 residues. CDR1 and CDR2 (germline): SGDLS, YYNGEE. The CDR3 DNA follows: TGTGCCAGCAGCGTCAATCCTCGGCGGGATATTTCAGATACGCAGTATTTT. Protein sequence: CASSVNPRRDISDTQYF.

The chain carries TRBV11-2 and TRBJ2-3, with D unresolved. V was clipped by 3 bases and J by 6 bases, with 4 bases between them. In germline, CDR1 is SGHAT, CDR2 FQNNGV. This CDR3 comprises 11 residues. CDR3 nucleotides: TGTGCCAGCAGCTTGTGGGATACGCAGTATTTT. Protein product: CASSLWDTQYF.

CDR3 loop: CASVKGPYEQYF. CDR3 bases: TGTGCCAGCGTGAAGGGTCCCTACGAGCAGTACTTC. The chain is built from TRBV7-9 and TRBJ2-7; no reliable D call. CDR3 length equals 12 residues. The germline gives CDR1 SEHNR, CDR2 FQNEAQ (reference sequence). Between the trimmed V and J ends, which lost 8 bases and 2 bases, there was a span of 10 bases.